The present TCR beta chain was sequenced within a study of CD8+ T cells in alopecia areata. In its sample, this clone was seen many times. What it binds is not known. Genes and germline are mouse. The read halts 4 residues ahead of the CDR3 end, with the missing end drawn from the germline J gene. The CDR3 totals 14 residues. The germline V and J ends were trimmed by 2 bases and 0 bases, with 8 bases remaining between them. Per the germline V gene, CDR1 is NNHDY and CDR2 is SYVADS. Once RNA had been extracted, it was reverse transcribed into cDNA to act as the sequencing template. The protocol was immunoSEQ multiplex PCR, while the TCRdb copy is restricted to in-frame clones and leaves out a portion. The record shows about 120,000 clones for this sample, with no singletons present. Study results and limitations: The study also sequences resident alphabeta T cells of normal skin in scalp samples. Researchers reported that TCR sharing among patients proved less clear than in mice, possibly HLA-linked.

The chain employs TRBV13-3 and TRBJ1-1; D is possibly TRBD1 (5 bases). Sequencing used lesional skin. The sequence came from a C3H/HeJ mouse with alopecia areata. Mouse strain MHC haplotype: H2-k. The sequenced part of the CDR3 DNA is TGTGCCAGCAGTGAGACAGAAACAAACACA. It translates to CASSETETNT. The entire CDR3 sequence reads CASSETETNTEVFF.